The 23 T cell receptor beta chains below were found in one sample sequenced in a study of cytomegalovirus exposure and HLA in healthy donors. PCR involved 60 Vbeta and 13 Jbeta primers. Here immunoSEQ multiplex PCR was the method, and the copy in TCRdb shows in-frame clones only, minus some. The sample holds more than 20,000 clones, about 77% seen once. Sequenced: PBMCs. The receptor set was obtained from a man in his sixties in good health and CMV-seronegative.

The chain uses TRBV14 and TRBJ2-7, with D perhaps matching TRBD1 (6 bases). The germline V gene has CDR1 SGHDN and CDR2 FVKESK. Trimming stripped 0 bases from V and 7 bases from J, with 13 bases between. This CDR3 comprises 14 residues. The CDR3 reads CASSQDRYTGEQYF. CDR3 sequence (DNA): TGTGCCAGCAGCCAAGATCGGTATACAGGGGAGCAGTACTTC.

The chain combines TRBV5-1 with TRBJ2-4; a weak D match, TRBD1 (6 bases). V dropped 1 base and J dropped 1 base, with 24 bases sitting between them. The CDR3 extends over 20 amino acids. Germline loops: CDR1 SGHRS, CDR2 YFSETQ. The CDR3 here is CASSLPMTGELQRAKNIQYF. In DNA, the CDR3 is TGCGCCAGCAGCTTGCCGATGACAGGCGAGCTTCAACGGGCCAAAAACATTCAGTACTTC. Together with reference TRBV5-1 and TRBJ2-4, the CDR3 gives the full variable domain: KAGVTQTPRYLIKTRGQQVTLSCSPISGHRSVSWYQQTPGQGLQFLFEYFSETQRNKGNFPGRFSGRQFSNSRSEMNVSTLELGDSALYLCASSLPMTGELQRAKNIQYFGAGTRLSVL.

CDR3 in DNA: TGTGCCAGCAGCCAGCCGAGTTGGAGTAATGAGCAGTTCTTC. Residues: CASSQPSWSNEQFF. V gene TRBV5-4 combines with J gene TRBJ2-1; no clear D. V was shortened by 4 bases and J by 7 bases, with 15 bases between the two germline ends. The CDR3 sequence is 14 residues long. Germline values: CDR1 SGHNT, CDR2 YYREEE (reference sequence). The whole variable domain, filled in from reference TRBV5-4 and TRBJ2-1, reads ETGVTQSPTHLIKTRGQQVTLRCSSQSGHNTVSWYQQALGQGPQFIFQYYREEENGRGNFPPRFSGLQFPNYSSELNVNALELDDSALYLCASSQPSWSNEQFFGPGTRLTVL.

The rearrangement uses TRBV6-5 and TRBJ2-5; 7 nucleotides match TRBD1. V shed 3 bases and J 5 bases; nucleotides not matched to a gene: 9. This CDR3 contains 15 residues. The V gene's germline CDR1 is MNHEY and CDR2 SVGAGI. Here the CDR3 DNA reads TGTGCCAGCAGTTATGACGTGACAGGGCGGGAGACCCAGTACTTC. Encoded protein: CASSYDVTGRETQYF.

The chain has TRBV5-1 and TRBJ1-2; 10 bases align to TRBD1. The CDR3 totals 13 residues. Germline V lookup: CDR1 SGHRS, CDR2 YFSETQ. V lost 4 bases, J lost 8 bases, and 5 bases stayed unmatched. The CDR3 nucleotides are TGCGCCAGCAGCCAAGGGACAGGGGAAGGCTACACCTTC. Translating it yields CASSQGTGEGYTF.

The rearrangement links TRBV7-2 to TRBJ1-5, with D unclear. The CDR3 has 15 residues. Germline assignment: CDR1 SGHTA and CDR2 FQGNSA. V lost 5 bases and J lost 9, with 20 bases in between. CDR3 sequence: CASSPMRGSTGPQHF. CDR3 coding DNA: TGTGCCAGCAGCCCTATGAGAGGCAGTACGGGGCCCCAGCATTTT.

The genes are TRBV18 and TRBJ2-1; 9 nucleotides agree with TRBD2. The ends lost 4 bases at V and 5 bases at J; junction bases unmatched: 9. The CDR3 covers 16 residues. Germline assignment: CDR1 KGHSH and CDR2 LQKENI. The CDR3 nucleotides read TGTGCCAGCTCACAAACCGGGACTAGCCTTAACAATGAGCAGTTCTTC. This sequence encodes CASSQTGTSLNNEQFF.

The chain uses TRBV7-9 and TRBJ1-1; the D is unclear. Germline-derived CDR1 and CDR2 are SEHNR and FQNEAQ (reference sequence). This CDR3 region has 12 residues. The V end lost 8 bases, the J end lost 1 base, and 8 bases lay between the germline ends. The CDR3 protein is CASQGRNTEAFF. CDR3 DNA: TGTGCCAGCCAAGGGAGGAACACTGAAGCTTTCTTT.

Note on this clone: Other nucleotide sequences in the sample specify the same CDR3. The rearrangement uses TRBV7-9 and TRBJ2-3; 8 nucleotides agree with TRBD2. Looked up from germline, CDR1 is SEHNR and CDR2 is FQNEAQ (reference sequence). This CDR3 contains 12 residues. J gave up 6 bases and V 5 bases, and 1 base lay outside the gene matches. The CDR3 loop is CASSPGGDTQYF. CDR3 coding DNA: TGTGCCAGCAGCCCGGGGGGGGATACGCAGTATTTT.

V and J are TRBV7-9 and TRBJ2-2; 8 bases agree with TRBD2. The junction had 15 bases not matched to a gene; V was cut back by 7 bases and J by 5 bases. The CDR3 has 17 residues. Germline V gene sequence: CDR1 SEHNR, CDR2 FQNEAQ (reference sequence). The DNA for the CDR3 is TGTGCCAGCACCGGGGGGGTAGCAGACCCCGGAACCGGGGAGCTGTTTTTT. Translated: CASTGGVADPGTGELFF.

The V gene is TRBV6-1, the J gene TRBJ1-5; D is ambiguous. From germline, CDR1 is MNHNS and CDR2 SASEGT. V lost 1 base and J 1 base, leaving 14 bases between the germline ends. The CDR3 length is 17 residues. Written as DNA, the CDR3 is TGTGCCAGCAGTGAAGGGTTAAGGCAGCGGAGCAATCAGCCCCAGCATTTT. Protein: CASSEGLRQRSNQPQHF.

This clone was recorded only once. An end of the junction does not agree with germline; a read error may underlie this. V is TRBV5-4 and J is TRBJ2-1; TRBD2 matches 14 bases. Per the germline V gene, CDR1 is SGHNT and CDR2 is YYREEE (reference sequence). This CDR3 comprises 16 residues. The CDR3 DNA reads TGTGCCCGCAGCTCCGCCGGGACTAGCGGGAGAAATGAGCAGTTCTTC. Residues: CARSSAGTSGRNEQFF.

This rearrangement joins TRBV29-1 to TRBJ2-1; 7 bases line up with TRBD2. Germline V gene data show CDR1 as SQVTM and CDR2 as ANQGSEA. This CDR3 is built from 16 residues. Losses at the gene ends were 6 bases for V and 0 bases for J; bases not matched to a gene: 11. The CDR3 protein is CSVDGLAESSYNEQFF. In DNA form, the CDR3 reads TGCAGCGTGGATGGCCTAGCGGAGAGCTCCTACAATGAGCAGTTCTTC.

The chain joins TRBV9 to TRBJ2-2, with D possibly TRBD1 on 6 matching bases. Trimming left V 1 base short and J 3 bases short, with 7 bases between. CDR1 SGDLS and CDR2 YYNGEE come from the germline V gene. The CDR3 loop spans 14 amino acids. The CDR3 nucleotides read TGTGCCAGCAGCGTACAGGGGTACACCGGGGAGCTGTTTTTT. This codes for CASSVQGYTGELFF.

The V gene is TRBV18, the J gene TRBJ1-1; 8 bases are shared with TRBD1. This CDR3 has 14 residues. The junction had 2 bases not matched to a gene; V was cut back by 1 base and J by 4 bases. CDR1 KGHSH and CDR2 LQKENI come from the germline V gene. Here the CDR3 DNA reads TGTGCCAGCTCACCACGGGGGACAGGCACTGAAGCTTTCTTT. It yields the protein CASSPRGTGTEAFF.

Notes on this clone: One end of the junction fails to match germline, which may point to a read error. Different DNA sequences within this sample yield the same CDR3. The chain has TRBV9 and TRBJ1-3; D ambiguous. Germline loops: CDR1 SGDLS, CDR2 YYNGEE. The CDR3 length is 13 residues. CDR3 DNA: TGCGCCAGCAGCGTAGCTGCTGGAAACACCATATATTTT. Its protein is CASSVAAGNTIYF.

The rearrangement uses TRBV19 and TRBJ1-1; D is undetermined. V was clipped by 5 bases and J by 7 bases, with 8 bases between them. Germline assignment: CDR1 LNHDA and CDR2 SQIVND (reference sequence). The CDR3 runs to 11 residues. CDR3 nucleotide sequence: TGTGCCAGTAGTGTCGGTGGTGAAGCTTTCTTT. It encodes CASSVGGEAFF.

The CDR3 protein is CASSDRVYGTEAFF. CDR3 nucleotides: TGTGCCAGTAGTGACAGGGTATACGGCACTGAAGCTTTCTTT. This sequence joins TRBV19 and TRBJ1-1, with 7 bases matching TRBD1. The CDR3 has 14 residues. Germline V gene sequence: CDR1 LNHDA, CDR2 SQIVND (reference sequence). J was trimmed by 4 bases and V by 5 bases; bases with no gene match: 7.

This clone was counted a few times. The gene calls are TRBV19 and TRBJ1-4; the match to TRBD1 covers 8 bases. Losses at the gene ends were 3 bases for V and 8 bases for J; bases not matched to a gene: 8. Germline CDR1 and CDR2: LNHDA and SQIVND (reference sequence). The CDR3 consists of 15 residues. CDR3 coding DNA: TGTGCCAGTAGTATCCGACAGGGGATGAACGAAAAACTGTTTTTT. It is translated as CASSIRQGMNEKLFF.

The V and J genes are TRBV7-2 and TRBJ2-3; 9 bases map to TRBD2. The germline V gene has CDR1 SGHTA and CDR2 FQGNSA. CDR3 length: 15 residues. V was pared by 3 bases and J by 2 bases, with 3 bases of the junction left unmatched. This chain's CDR3 is CASSFLAGTTDTQYF. DNA of the CDR3: TGTGCCAGCAGCTTCCTAGCGGGGACCACAGATACGCAGTATTTT.

This clone was seen just once. The V gene is TRBV7-2, the J gene TRBJ2-1; 14 bases agree with TRBD2. Germline values: CDR1 SGHTA, CDR2 FQGNSA. The CDR3 loop spans 16 amino acids. V lost 4 bases and J lost 3; bases outside the gene matches: 2. The CDR3 coding sequence is TGTGCCAGCAGCTGGACTAGCGGGGGGAACTACAATGAGCAGTTCTTC. Its translation is CASSWTSGGNYNEQFF. The full variable domain, completed using reference TRBV7-2 and TRBJ2-1, is GAGVSQSPSNKVTEKGKDVELRCDPISGHTALYWYRQSLGQGLEFLIYFQGNSAPDKSGLPSDRFSAERTGGSVSTLTIQRTQQEDSAVYLCASSWTSGGNYNEQFFGPGTRLTVL.

V and J are TRBV4-1 and TRBJ1-3; D may be TRBD1 (5 bases). The germline CDR1 and CDR2 sequences are MGHRA and YSYEKL. V lost 1 base and J lost 0, with 16 bases in between. The CDR3 consists of 18 residues. The CDR3 spells CASSQGLAGPLSGNTIYF. In DNA, the CDR3 is TGCGCCAGCAGCCAAGGTCTGGCAGGGCCACTCTCTGGAAACACCATATATTTT.

The chain carries TRBV7-6 and TRBJ1-3, with D perhaps matching TRBD1 (6 bases). Trimming cost V 5 bases and J 3 bases, with 11 bases left between them. This CDR3 contains 14 residues. Germline CDR1 and CDR2: SGHVS and FNYEAQ. As DNA, the CDR3 is TGTGCCAGCAGCCGAGGGGGGGATGGAAACACCATATATTTT. Its translation is CASSRGGDGNTIYF.